These T cell receptor beta chains were read from a single sample in a study of CD8 T cells in ankylosing spondylitis. From the 5' RACE reads, TCRdb called clonotypes with MiXCR, one entry per CDR3 protein. The table has some 840,000 distinct CDR3 sequences, around 11% seen once; the top ten hold about 0.49%. The sequencing input was blood, either unsorted or a sorted T cell fraction (not recorded which). Receptors were obtained from a male donor with ankylosing spondylitis. Each CDR3 is given with its conserved first and last residue. D genes are given only for firm matches. Size is stated for part of the rows, as once, few or many counts, or as a class when the clone is expanded.

clone size	V gene	D gene	J gene	CDR3 DNA	CDR3 protein
few	TRBV18	TRBD2	TRBJ2-1	TGTGCCAGCTCACCAGGGACTAGCGTAAACAATGAGCAGTTCTTC	CASSPGTSVNNEQFF
-	TRBV19	-	TRBJ2-1	TGTGCCAGTAGTGGCGGGGCGGCGCGGTCCAATGAGCAGTTCTTC	CASSGGAARSNEQFF
many	TRBV5-1	-	TRBJ1-1	TGCGCCAGCAGCCCACAGGAAAACACTGAAGCTTTCTTT	CASSPQENTEAFF
few	TRBV25-1	TRBD1	TRBJ2-1	TGTGCCAGCAGTGAAAGAGGGGGCCGAGCCAATGAGCAGTTCTTC	CASSERGGRANEQFF
few	TRBV20-1	-	TRBJ1-3	TGCAGTGCTAGTTACCTAGGAAACACCATATATTTT	CSASYLGNTIYF
-	TRBV6-1	-	TRBJ2-7	TGTGCCAGCAGCCGGTCCCCCCAGGGTAGTACCTACGAGCAGTACTTC	CASSRSPQGSTYEQYF
-	TRBV29-1	-	TRBJ2-1	TGCAGCCCTGCTCGAGGTTGGCTAGTCTACAATGAGCAGTTCTTC	CSPARGWLVYNEQFF
-	TRBV6-5	-	TRBJ2-5	TGTGCCAGCAGTTACTTGGGGGGAGAAGAGACCCAGTACTTC	CASSYLGGEETQYF
-	TRBV7-2	TRBD1	TRBJ2-3	TGTGCCAGCAGCGCCGACAGGGGATGGGATACGCAGTATTTT	CASSADRGWDTQYF
-	TRBV5-1	-	TRBJ2-7	TGCGCCAGCAGCTTCCAACAAGGCCTCTACGAGCAGTACTTC	CASSFQQGLYEQYF
-	TRBV7-2	-	TRBJ1-2	TGTGCCAGCAGCTTAGACTCCAGGGGCCTAGGCTACACCTTC	CASSLDSRGLGYTF
-	TRBV5-1	TRBD1	TRBJ2-2	TGCGCCAGCAGCTCTGACAGGGGGCTAAACACCGGGGAGCTGTTTTTT	CASSSDRGLNTGELFF
-	TRBV6-1	-	TRBJ2-1	TGTGCCAGCACCTTCCGGGACACAAACAATGAGCAGTTCTTC	CASTFRDTNNEQFF
few	TRBV11-2	-	TRBJ2-4	TGTGCCAGCAGCTTAGATCCCTGGGGGGAGTTTGAAAACATTCAGTACTTC	CASSLDPWGEFENIQYF
-	TRBV5-1	-	TRBJ2-3	TGCGCCAGCAGACAGCGGGTTAGCACAGATACGCAGTATTTT	CASRQRVSTDTQYF